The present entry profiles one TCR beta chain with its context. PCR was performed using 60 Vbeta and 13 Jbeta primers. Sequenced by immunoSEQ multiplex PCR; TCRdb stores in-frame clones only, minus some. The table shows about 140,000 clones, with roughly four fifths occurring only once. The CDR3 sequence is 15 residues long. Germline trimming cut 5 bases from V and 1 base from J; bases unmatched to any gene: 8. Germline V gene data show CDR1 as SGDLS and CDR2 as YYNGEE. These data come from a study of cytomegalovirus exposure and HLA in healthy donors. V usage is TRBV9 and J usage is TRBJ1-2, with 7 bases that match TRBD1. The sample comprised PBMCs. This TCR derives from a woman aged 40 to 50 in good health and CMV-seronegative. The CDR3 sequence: CASSRNRDSNYGYTF. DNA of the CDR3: TGTGCCAGCAGTCGTAATCGGGACAGTAACTATGGCTACACCTTC.